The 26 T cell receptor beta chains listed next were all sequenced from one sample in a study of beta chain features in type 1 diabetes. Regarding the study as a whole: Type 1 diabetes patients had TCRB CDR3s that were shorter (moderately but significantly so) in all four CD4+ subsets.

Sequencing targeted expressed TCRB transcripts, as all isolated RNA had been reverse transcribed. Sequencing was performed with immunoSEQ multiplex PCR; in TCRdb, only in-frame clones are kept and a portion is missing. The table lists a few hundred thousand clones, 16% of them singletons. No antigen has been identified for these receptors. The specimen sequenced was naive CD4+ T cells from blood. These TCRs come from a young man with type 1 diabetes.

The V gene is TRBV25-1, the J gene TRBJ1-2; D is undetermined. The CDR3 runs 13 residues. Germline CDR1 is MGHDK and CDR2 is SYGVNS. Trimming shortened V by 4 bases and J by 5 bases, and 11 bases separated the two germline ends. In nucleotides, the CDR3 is TGTGCCAGCAGTGTAGGGCCAGCTTATGGCTACACCTTC. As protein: CASSVGPAYGYTF.

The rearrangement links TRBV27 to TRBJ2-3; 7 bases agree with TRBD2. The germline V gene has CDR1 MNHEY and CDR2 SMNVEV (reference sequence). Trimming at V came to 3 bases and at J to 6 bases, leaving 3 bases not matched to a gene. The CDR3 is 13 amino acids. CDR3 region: CASSFQGGDTQYF. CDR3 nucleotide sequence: TGTGCCAGCAGTTTTCAGGGAGGGGATACGCAGTATTTT.

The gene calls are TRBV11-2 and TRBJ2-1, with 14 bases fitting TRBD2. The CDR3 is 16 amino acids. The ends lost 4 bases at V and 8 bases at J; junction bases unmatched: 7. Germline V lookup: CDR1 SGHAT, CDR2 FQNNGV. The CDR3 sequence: CASSSQGTSGSYEQFF. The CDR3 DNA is TGTGCCAGCAGCTCTCAAGGGACTAGCGGGAGTTATGAGCAGTTCTTC.

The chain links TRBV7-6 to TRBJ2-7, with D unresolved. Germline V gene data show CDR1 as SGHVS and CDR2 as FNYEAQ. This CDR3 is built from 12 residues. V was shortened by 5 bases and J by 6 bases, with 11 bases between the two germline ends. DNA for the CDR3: TGTGCCAGCAGCCTTAACCCAGGCGAGCAGTACTTC. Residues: CASSLNPGEQYF.

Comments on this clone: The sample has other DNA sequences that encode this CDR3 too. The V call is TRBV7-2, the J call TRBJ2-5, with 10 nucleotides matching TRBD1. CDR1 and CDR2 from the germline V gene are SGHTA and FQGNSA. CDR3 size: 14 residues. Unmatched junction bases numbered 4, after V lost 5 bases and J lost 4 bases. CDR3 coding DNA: TGTGCCAGCAGCAGGGACAGGGGATCAGAGACCCAGTACTTC. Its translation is CASSRDRGSETQYF. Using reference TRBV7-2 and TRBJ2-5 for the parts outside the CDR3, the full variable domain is GAGVSQSPSNKVTEKGKDVELRCDPISGHTALYWYRQSLGQGLEFLIYFQGNSAPDKSGLPSDRFSAERTGGSVSTLTIQRTQQEDSAVYLCASSRDRGSETQYFGPGTRLLVL.

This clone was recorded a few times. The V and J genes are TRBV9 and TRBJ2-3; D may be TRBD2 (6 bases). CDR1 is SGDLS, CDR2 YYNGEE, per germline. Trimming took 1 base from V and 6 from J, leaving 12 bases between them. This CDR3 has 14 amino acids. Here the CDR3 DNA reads TGTGCCAGCAGCGTAAGTCCGGGAGAGGATACGCAGTATTTT. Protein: CASSVSPGEDTQYF.

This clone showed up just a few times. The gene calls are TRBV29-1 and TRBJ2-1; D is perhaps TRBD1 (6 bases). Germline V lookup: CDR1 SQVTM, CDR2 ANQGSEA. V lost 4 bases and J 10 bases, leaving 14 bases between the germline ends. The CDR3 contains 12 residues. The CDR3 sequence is CSVVGPGEEQFF. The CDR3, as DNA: TGCAGCGTTGTCGGGCCAGGGGAAGAGCAGTTCTTC.

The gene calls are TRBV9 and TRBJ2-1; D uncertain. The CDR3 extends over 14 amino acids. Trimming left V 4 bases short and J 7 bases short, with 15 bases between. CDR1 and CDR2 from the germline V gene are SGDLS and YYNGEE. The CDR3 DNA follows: TGTGCCAGCAGCTTGACGACGATTGGGAATGAGCAGTTCTTC. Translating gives CASSLTTIGNEQFF.

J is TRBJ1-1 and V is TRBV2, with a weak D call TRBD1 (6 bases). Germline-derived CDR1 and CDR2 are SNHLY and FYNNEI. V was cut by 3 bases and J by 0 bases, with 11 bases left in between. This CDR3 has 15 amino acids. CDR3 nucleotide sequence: TGTGCCAGCAGTGAGGCCCGGACAGTGAACACTGAAGCTTTCTTT. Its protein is CASSEARTVNTEAFF.

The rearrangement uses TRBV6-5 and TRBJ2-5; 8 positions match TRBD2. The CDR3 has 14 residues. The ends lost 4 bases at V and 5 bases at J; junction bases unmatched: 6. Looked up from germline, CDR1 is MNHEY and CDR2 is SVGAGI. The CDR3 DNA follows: TGTGCCAGCAGTTTCCGAGCGGGAGCGGAGACCCAGTACTTC. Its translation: CASSFRAGAETQYF.

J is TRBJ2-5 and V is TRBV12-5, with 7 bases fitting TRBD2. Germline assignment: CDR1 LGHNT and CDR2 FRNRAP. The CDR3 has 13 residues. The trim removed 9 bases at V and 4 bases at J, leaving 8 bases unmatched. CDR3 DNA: TGTGCTAGCGGGGAGTCGGGGGGAGAGACCCAGTACTTC. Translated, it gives CASGESGGETQYF.

CDR3 DNA: TGTGCCTGGAGCGCCGAGGCGGGTGAGCAGTTCTTC. This gives the protein CAWSAEAGEQFF. The V call is TRBV30, the J call TRBJ2-1, with D possibly matching TRBD2 (5 bases). Trimming stripped 3 bases from V and 9 bases from J, with 12 bases between. The germline V gene has CDR1 GTSNPN and CDR2 SVGIG (reference sequence). This CDR3 has 12 amino acids. The full variable domain, in which reference TRBV30 and TRBJ2-1 provide the parts outside the CDR3, is SQTIHQWPATLVQPVGSPLSLECTVEGTSNPNLYWYRQAAGRGLQLLFYSVGIGQISSEVPQNLSASRPQDRQFILSSKKLLLSDSGFYLCAWSAEAGEQFFGPGTRLTVL.

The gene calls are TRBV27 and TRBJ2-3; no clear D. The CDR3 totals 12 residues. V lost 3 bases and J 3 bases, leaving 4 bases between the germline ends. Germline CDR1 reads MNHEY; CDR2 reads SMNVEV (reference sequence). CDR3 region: CASSFSTDTQYF. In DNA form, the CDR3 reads TGTGCCAGCAGTTTTTCGACAGATACGCAGTATTTT.

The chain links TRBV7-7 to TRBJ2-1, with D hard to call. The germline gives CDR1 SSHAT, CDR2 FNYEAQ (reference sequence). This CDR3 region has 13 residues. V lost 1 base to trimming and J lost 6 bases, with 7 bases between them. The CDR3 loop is CASSLGAGNEQFF. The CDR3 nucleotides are TGTGCCAGCAGCTTAGGGGCAGGCAATGAGCAGTTCTTC.

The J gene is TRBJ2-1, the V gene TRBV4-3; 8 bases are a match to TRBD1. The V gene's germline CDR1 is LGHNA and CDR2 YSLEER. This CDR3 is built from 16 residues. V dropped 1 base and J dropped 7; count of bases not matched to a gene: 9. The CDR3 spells CASSQGTGRFRNEQFF. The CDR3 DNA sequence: TGCGCCAGCAGCCAAGGGACAGGGAGGTTCAGGAATGAGCAGTTCTTC.

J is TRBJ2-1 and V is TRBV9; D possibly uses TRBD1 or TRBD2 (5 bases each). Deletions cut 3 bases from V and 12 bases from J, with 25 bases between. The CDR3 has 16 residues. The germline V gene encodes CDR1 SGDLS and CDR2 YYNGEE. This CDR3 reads CASSASGTGVYIAQFF. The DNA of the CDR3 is TGTGCCAGCAGCGCGTCGGGGACCGGCGTCTACATAGCGCAGTTCTTC. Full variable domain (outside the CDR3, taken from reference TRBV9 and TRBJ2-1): DSGVTQTPKHLITATGQRVTLRCSPRSGDLSVYWYQQSLDQGLQFLIQYYNGEERAKGNILERFSAQQFPDLHSELNLSSLELGDSALYFCASSASGTGVYIAQFFGPGTRLTVL.

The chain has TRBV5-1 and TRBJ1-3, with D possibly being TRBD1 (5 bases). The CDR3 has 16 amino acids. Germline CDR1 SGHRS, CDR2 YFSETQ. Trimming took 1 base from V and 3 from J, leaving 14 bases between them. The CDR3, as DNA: TGCGCCAGCAGCTTGATGGGCCAGGGACGTGGAAACACCATATATTTT. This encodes CASSLMGQGRGNTIYF.

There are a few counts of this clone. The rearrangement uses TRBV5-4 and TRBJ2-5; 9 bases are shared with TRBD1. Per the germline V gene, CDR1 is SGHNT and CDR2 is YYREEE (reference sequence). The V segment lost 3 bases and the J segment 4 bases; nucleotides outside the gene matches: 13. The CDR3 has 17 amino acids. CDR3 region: CASSSALRTGQGETQYF. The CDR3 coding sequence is TGTGCCAGCAGCTCTGCTTTAAGAACGGGACAGGGAGAGACCCAGTACTTC.

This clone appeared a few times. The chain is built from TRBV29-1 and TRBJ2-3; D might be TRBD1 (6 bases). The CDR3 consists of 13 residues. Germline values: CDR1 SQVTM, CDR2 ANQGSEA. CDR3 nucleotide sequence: TGCAGTTCGAGGACAGCCCGCCCAGATACGCAGTATTTT. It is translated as CSSRTARPDTQYF.

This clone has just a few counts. The CDR3 loop is CASNRPVAGANVLTF. The CDR3 region has the DNA TGTGCCAGCAACCGACCCGTTGCTGGGGCCAACGTCCTGACTTTC. The chain carries TRBV2 and TRBJ2-6; D unresolved. Trimming shortened V by 7 bases and J by 2 bases, and 12 bases separated the two germline ends. Germline assignment: CDR1 SNHLY and CDR2 FYNNEI. The CDR3 extends over 15 amino acids. The variable domain in full, completed from reference TRBV2 and TRBJ2-6, reads EPEVTQTPSHQVTQMGQEVILRCVPISNHLYFYWYRQILGQKVEFLVSFYNNEISEKSEIFDDQFSVERPDGSNFTLKIRSTKLEDSAMYFCASNRPVAGANVLTFGAGSRLTVL.

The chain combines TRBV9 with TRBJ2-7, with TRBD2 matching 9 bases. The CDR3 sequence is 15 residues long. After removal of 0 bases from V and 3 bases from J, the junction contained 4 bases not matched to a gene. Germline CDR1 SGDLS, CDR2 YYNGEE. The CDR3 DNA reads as TGTGCCAGCAGCGTAGAACCTAGCGGGAACTACGAGCAGTACTTC. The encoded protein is CASSVEPSGNYEQYF.

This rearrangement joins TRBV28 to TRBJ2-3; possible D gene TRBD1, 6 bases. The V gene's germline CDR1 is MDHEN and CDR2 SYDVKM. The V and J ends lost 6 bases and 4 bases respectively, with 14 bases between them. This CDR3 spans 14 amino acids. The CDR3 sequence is CASRSPTGADTQYF. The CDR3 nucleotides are TGTGCCAGCAGATCCCCGACAGGCGCAGATACGCAGTATTTT. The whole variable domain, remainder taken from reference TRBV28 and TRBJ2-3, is DVKVTQSSRYLVKRTGEKVFLECVQDMDHENMFWYRQDPGLGLRLIYFSYDVKMKEKGDIPEGYSVSREKKERFSLILESASTNQTSMYLCASRSPTGADTQYFGPGTRLTVL.

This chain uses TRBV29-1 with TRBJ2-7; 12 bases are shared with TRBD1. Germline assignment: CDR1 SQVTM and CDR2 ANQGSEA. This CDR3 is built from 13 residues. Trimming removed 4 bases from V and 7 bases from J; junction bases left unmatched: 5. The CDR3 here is CSVVRDRGREQYF. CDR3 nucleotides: TGCAGCGTTGTACGGGACAGGGGGCGAGAGCAGTACTTC.

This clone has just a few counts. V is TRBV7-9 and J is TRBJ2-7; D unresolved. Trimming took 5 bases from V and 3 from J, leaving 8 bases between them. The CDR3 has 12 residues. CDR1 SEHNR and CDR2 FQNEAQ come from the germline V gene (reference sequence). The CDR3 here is CASSVGFYEQYF. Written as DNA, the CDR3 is TGTGCCAGCAGCGTAGGCTTCTACGAGCAGTACTTC.

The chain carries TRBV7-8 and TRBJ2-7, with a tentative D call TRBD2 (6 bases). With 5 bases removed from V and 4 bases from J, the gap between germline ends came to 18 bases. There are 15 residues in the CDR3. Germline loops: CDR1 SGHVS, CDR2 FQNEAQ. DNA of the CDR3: TGTGCCAGCAGCACACCCGGGAGATCGGTTTACGAGCAGTACTTC. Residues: CASSTPGRSVYEQYF.

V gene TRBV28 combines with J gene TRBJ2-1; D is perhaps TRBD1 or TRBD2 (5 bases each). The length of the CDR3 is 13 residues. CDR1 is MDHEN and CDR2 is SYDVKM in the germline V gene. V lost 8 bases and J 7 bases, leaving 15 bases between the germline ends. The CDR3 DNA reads TGTGCCAGCCCGGGGCAGGGCGGGAATGAGCAGTTCTTC. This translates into CASPGQGGNEQFF.